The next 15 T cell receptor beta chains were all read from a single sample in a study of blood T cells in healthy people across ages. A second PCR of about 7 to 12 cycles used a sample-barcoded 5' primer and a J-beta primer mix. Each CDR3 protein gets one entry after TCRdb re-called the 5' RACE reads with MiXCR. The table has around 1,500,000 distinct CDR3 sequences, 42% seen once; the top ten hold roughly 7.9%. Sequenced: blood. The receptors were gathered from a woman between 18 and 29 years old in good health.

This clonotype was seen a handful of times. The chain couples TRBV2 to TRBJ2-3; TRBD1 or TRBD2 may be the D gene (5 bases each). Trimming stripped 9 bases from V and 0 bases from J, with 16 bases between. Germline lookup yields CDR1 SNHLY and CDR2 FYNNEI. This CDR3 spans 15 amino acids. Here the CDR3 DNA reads TGTGCCAGACCATTCGGGGCGGACAGCACAGATACGCAGTATTTT. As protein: CARPFGADSTDTQYF.

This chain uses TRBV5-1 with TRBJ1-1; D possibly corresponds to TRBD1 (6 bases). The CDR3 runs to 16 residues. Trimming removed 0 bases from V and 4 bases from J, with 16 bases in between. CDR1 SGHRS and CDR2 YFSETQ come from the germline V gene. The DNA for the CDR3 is TGCGCCAGCAGCTTGGGCAGGGGCTTGGGGAGCACTGAAGCTTTCTTT. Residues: CASSLGRGLGSTEAFF.

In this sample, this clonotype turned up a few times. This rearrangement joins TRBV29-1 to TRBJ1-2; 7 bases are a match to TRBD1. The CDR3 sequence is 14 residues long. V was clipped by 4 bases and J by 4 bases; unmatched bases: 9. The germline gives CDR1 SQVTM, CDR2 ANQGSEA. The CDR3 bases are TGCAGCGTTGCCCGGACAGGTTCCTCCTATGGCTACACCTTC. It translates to CSVARTGSSYGYTF.

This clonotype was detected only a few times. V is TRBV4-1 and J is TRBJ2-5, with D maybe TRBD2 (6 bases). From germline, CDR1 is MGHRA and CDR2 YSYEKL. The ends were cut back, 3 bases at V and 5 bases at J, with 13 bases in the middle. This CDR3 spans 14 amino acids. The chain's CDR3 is CASSQKEGRETQYF. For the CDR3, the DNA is TGCGCCAGCAGCCAGAAGGAGGGGCGGGAGACCCAGTACTTC.

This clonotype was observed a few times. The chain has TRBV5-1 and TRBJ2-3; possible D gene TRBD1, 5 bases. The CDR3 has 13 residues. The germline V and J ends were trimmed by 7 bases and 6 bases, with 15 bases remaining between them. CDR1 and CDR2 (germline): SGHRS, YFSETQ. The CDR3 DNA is TGCGCCAGCGGAAAGACAGTGAAGGATACGCAGTATTTT. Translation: CASGKTVKDTQYF.

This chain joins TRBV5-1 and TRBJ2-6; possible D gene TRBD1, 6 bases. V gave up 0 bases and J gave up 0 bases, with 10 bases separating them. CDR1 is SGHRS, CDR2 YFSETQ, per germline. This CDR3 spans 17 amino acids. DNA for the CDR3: TGCGCCAGCAGCTTGGGACAGGCGTACTCTGGGGCCAACGTCCTGACTTTC. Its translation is CASSLGQAYSGANVLTF.

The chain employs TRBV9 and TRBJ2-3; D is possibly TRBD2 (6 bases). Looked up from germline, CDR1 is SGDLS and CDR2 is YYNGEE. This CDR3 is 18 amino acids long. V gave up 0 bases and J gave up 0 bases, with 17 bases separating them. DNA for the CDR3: TGTGCCAGCAGCGTAGCTACTAGCCTCGCTCCTAGCACAGATACGCAGTATTTT. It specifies CASSVATSLAPSTDTQYF.

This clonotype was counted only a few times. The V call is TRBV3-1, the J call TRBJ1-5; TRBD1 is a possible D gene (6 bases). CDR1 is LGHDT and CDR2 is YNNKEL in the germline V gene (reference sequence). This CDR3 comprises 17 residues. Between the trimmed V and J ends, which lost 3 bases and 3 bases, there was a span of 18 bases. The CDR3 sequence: CASSQQLGGGLNQPQHF. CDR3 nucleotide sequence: TGTGCCAGCAGCCAGCAACTCGGGGGGGGCCTCAATCAGCCCCAGCATTTT. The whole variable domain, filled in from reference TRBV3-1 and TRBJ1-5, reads DTAVSQTPKYLVTQMGNDKSIKCEQNLGHDTMYWYKQDSKKFLKIMFSYNNKELIINETVPNRFSPKSPDKAHLNLHINSLELGDSAVYFCASSQQLGGGLNQPQHFGDGTRLSIL.

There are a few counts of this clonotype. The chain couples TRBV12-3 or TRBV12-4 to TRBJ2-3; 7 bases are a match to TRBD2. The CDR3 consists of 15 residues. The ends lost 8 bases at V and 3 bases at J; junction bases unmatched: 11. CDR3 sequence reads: CASETRGSGTDTQYF. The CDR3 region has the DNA TGTGCCAGCGAAACCCGCGGGAGTGGGACAGATACGCAGTATTTT.

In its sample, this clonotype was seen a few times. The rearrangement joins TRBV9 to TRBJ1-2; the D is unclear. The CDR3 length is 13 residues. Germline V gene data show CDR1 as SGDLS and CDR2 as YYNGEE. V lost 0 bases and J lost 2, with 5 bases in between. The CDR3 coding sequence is TGTGCCAGCAGCGTAGACTGGAACTATGGCTACACCTTC. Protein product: CASSVDWNYGYTF.

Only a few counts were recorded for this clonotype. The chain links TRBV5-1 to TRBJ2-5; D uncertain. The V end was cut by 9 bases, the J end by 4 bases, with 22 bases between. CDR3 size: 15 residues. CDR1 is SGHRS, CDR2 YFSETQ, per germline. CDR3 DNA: TGCGCCACTTCCCTCTACGGTGCTATAGGAGAGACCCAGTACTTC. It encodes CATSLYGAIGETQYF.

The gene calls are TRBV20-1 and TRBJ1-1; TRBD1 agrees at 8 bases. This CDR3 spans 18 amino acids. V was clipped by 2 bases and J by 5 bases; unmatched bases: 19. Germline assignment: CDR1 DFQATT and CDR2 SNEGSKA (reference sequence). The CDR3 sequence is CSARPQSGVGRGLTEAFF. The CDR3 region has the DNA TGCAGTGCTAGACCTCAGTCGGGGGTGGGCAGGGGGCTTACTGAAGCTTTCTTT.

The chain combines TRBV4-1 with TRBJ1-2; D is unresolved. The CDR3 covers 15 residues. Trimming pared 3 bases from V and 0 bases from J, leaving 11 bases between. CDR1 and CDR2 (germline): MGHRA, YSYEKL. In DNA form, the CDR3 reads TGCGCCAGCAGCCAGAGCCAGAGAGCTAACTATGGCTACACCTTC. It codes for CASSQSQRANYGYTF.

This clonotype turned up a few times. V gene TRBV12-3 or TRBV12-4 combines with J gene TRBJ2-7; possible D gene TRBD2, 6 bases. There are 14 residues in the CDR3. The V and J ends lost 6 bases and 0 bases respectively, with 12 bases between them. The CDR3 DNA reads TGTGCCAGCAGAACGGAAGCGGGCTCCTACGAGCAGTACTTC. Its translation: CASRTEAGSYEQYF.

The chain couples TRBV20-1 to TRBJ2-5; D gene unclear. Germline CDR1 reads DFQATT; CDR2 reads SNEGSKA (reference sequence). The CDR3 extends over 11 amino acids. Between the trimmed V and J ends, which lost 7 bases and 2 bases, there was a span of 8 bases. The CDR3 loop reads CSGVLQETQYF. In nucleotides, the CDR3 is TGCAGTGGTGTCTTGCAAGAGACCCAGTACTTC.